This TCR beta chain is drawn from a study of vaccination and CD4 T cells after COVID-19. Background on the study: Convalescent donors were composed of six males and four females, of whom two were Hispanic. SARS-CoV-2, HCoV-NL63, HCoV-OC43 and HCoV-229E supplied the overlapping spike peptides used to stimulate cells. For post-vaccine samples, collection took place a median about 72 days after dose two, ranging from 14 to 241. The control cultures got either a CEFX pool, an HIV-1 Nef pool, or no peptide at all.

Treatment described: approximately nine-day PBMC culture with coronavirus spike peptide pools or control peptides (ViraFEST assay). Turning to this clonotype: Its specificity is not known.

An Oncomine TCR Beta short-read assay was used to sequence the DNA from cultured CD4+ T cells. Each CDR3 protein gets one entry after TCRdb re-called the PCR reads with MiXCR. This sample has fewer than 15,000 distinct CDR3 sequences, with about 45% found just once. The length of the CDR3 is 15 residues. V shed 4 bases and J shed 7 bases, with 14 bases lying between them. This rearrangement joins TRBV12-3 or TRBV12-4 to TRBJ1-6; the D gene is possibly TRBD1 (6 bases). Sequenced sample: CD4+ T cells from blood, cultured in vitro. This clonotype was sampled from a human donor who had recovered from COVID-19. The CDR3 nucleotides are TGTGCCAGCAGTTCACAGGGTGGAGGGAATTCACCCCTCCACTTT. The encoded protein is CASSSQGGGNSPLHF.